The sequence of this T cell receptor beta chain was determined in a study of regulatory dendritic cells for organ transplantation (dated by TCRdb to about 2017). About the investigation overall: To make regulatory dendritic cells, monocytes were cultured with vitamin D3 on days 0 and 4, plus IL-10 on day 4. On day 6, LPS was added to the DC cultures to test how the DCs responded to a strong maturation-inducing agent. The TCRbeta repertoires of sorted naive and memory CD4+ and CD8+ T cells were sequenced before and after allostimulation with regulatory or mature dendritic cells. Overall results and qualifications from the work: In both subjects, allostimulation led to expansion of memory CD8+ clones, though the expansion induced by regulatory dendritic cells appeared to be more limited than that induced by mature dendritic cells. Among the resting subsets, the most alloreactive TCR clonotypes were found in memory CD8+ T cells. Only a couple of subjects were sequenced, and considerable between-individual heterogeneity in the alloreactive memory CD8+ T cell pool was noted by the authors. Highly diverse repertoires were observed in naive CD4+ and CD8+ T cells, whereas lower diversity was observed in memory cells, and the most oligoclonal repertoires were found in memory CD8+ cells.

Sorted T cell subsets were CFSE-labeled and co-cultured for roughly 5 days with allogeneic regulatory or mature dendritic cells at a 1:10 DC:T ratio. Naive T cells were sorted as CD45RA+ and memory T cells as CD45RO+ CD4+ or CD8+ cells by FACS. T cells for TCR sequencing came from a couple of healthy control subjects. The Qiagen DNeasy Blood & Tissue Kit was used for extraction of genomic DNA. Reading the germline V gene gives CDR1 MDHEN and CDR2 SYDVKM. CDR3 length: 14 amino acids, cysteine to phenylalanine. Of the read, only the CDR3 DNA is kept; its 42 bases are in frame from base 1. TCRbeta CDR3 regions were amplified by multiplexed two-step PCR using Vbeta-specific forward primers and Jbeta-specific reverse primers. TCRbeta libraries were sequenced on an Illumina instrument through the immunoSEQ service. The paper's data handling went like this. IMGT annotation was used to assign V, D and J genes, and synthetic CDR3 analogues were used to correct the counts for multiplex PCR bias. Repertoire clonality was computed in the immunoSEQ Analyzer as one minus normalized Shannon entropy. Whether a clone counted as expanded was decided by Fisher's exact test with Benjamini-Hochberg false discovery rate control and a two-tailed cutoff of P<0.01. TCRdb provides this immuneACCESS table in a form limited to in-frame rearrangements. Some clones are lacking; in checked studies, under half of them reflect an unresolved V gene, and why the rest are absent is not known. That table is the source of V, J and clone size, and D and trimming were worked out from the DNA. Here the sample has fewer than 15,000 clones; over 85% occur a single time. The ten largest clonotypes hold around 0.22% of the sample.

As for this clone: The antigen this receptor binds is unknown. One base away there is no much larger clone; base qualities are not given.

This TCR was sampled from a human donor in good health. The chain is assembled from TRBV28 and TRBJ1-2; a stretch of 8 junction bases matches TRBD1. Sample: naive CD8+ T cells from blood cultured with regulatory dendritic cells. This sample's cell subset or site label indicates: CD45RA+ naive T cells. The sequenced DNA: TGTGCAGCATATGTCCGGACAGGGTCTCATGGCTACACCTTC. This is translated as CAAYVRTGSHGYTF.